The sequence of this TCR beta chain was determined in a study of shared clonotypes between healthy human individuals. For the study at large: The study enrolled a couple of women and three men aged 18 to 49. Plates per donor: three CD4 naive, three CD4 memory, two CD8 naive, one CD8 memory.

Profiling relied on immunoSEQ multiplex PCR, and the TCRdb table lists in-frame clones only, not all of them. The sample consists of about 2 million clones, about 95% of them appearing once. Findings and limits, study-wide: Generation of non-shared clonotypes was less probable than generation of clonotypes shared by all four donors. Sequencing depth was expected to affect clonotype sharing among donors.

Positively selected for CCR7, the CD45RO-negative cells used as naive CD8 cells excluded terminally differentiated effector memory CD45RA+ cells. This CDR3 is built from 13 residues. The V gene lost 6 bases and the J gene lost 4 bases, with 10 bases spanning the gap. Looked up from germline, CDR1 is MDHEN and CDR2 is SYDVKM. A remark on this clone: Its target is unknown.

This TCR was sampled from a young man in good health. What was sequenced was naive CD8+ T cells sorted from blood. This chain uses TRBV28 with TRBJ1-5; D is ambiguous. CDR3: CASSLTSNQPQHF. As DNA, the CDR3 is TGTGCCAGCAGCCTAACGTCGAATCAGCCCCAGCATTTT. Complete variable domain (other parts from reference TRBV28 and TRBJ1-5): DVKVTQSSRYLVKRTGEKVFLECVQDMDHENMFWYRQDPGLGLRLIYFSYDVKMKEKGDIPEGYSVSREKKERFSLILESASTNQTSMYLCASSLTSNQPQHFGDGTRLSIL.